Listed below are T cell receptor beta chains from one sample, sequenced in a study of T cell responses to AZD1222 COVID-19 vaccine. Profiled with immunoSEQ multiplex PCR; TCRdb holds only in-frame clones, not every one. The data show just over 150,000 clones, more than 85% seen once. The starting material was peripheral blood, obtained 28 days after the second AZD1222 dose. These receptors came from an adult who received the AZD1222 COVID-19 vaccine. Both conserved end residues are part of each CDR3. The D gene is left open where the match is weak. Clone size is stated in some rows and not others, as once, few, many or a class when expanded.

TGTGCCAGCAGTTTAGGAGGGCATGGCTACACCTTC	CASSLGGHGYTF	.	once	TRBJ1-2	TRBV27
TGTGCCAGCAGCCCAGGATTGGACAGAAACACTGAAGCTTTCTTT	CASSPGLDRNTEAFF	.	.	TRBJ1-1	TRBV9
TGTGCCAGCAGTTTTTGGGGGTCCTACGAGCAGTACTTC	CASSFWGSYEQYF	.	.	TRBJ2-7	TRBV28
TGTGCCACGGGACAGGGGGCCGGTAACTATGGCTACACCTTC	CATGQGAGNYGYTF	TRBD1	.	TRBJ1-2	TRBV25-1
TGTGCCAGCAGCCGATGGGGCAGGGTGAATCAGCCCCAGCATTTT	CASSRWGRVNQPQHF	.	.	TRBJ1-5	TRBV5-6
TGCAGCGCCCTGATGGGGACGAATCAGCCCCAGCATTTT	CSALMGTNQPQHF	.	.	TRBJ1-5	TRBV29-1
TGTGCCAGCACCAACGGGGGACAGGGAGTTTCACCCCTCCACTTT	CASTNGGQGVSPLHF	TRBD1	.	TRBJ1-6	TRBV7-9
TGCGCCAGCAGCTTGTCGTGGCGGGACGGAGCTTTCTTT	CASSLSWRDGAFF	.	.	TRBJ1-1	TRBV5-1
TGTGCCAGCAGCCCGGACAGCTCTGGCAATCAGCCCCAGCATTTT	CASSPDSSGNQPQHF	.	.	TRBJ1-5	TRBV28
TGTGCCAGCACCCAGAACGGCGGGACGCAGTACTTC	CASTQNGGTQYF	.	.	TRBJ2-7	TRBV6-5
TGTGCCAGCAGAGGACAGGGGGCGACCACCGGGGAGCTGTTTTTT	CASRGQGATTGELFF	TRBD1	.	TRBJ2-2	TRBV2
TGTGCCAGCAGTTTAGGGGGGACGAATAATCAGCCCCAGCATTTT	CASSLGGTNNQPQHF	.	.	TRBJ1-5	TRBV28
TGTGCCAGCATTGGTCTAGCGGAAACCTACAATGAGCAGTTCTTC	CASIGLAETYNEQFF	TRBD2	.	TRBJ2-1	TRBV2
TGTGCCAGCAGTTACGGGACTAGCGGTTACTACGAGCAGTACTTC	CASSYGTSGYYEQYF	TRBD2	few	TRBJ2-7	TRBV6-2/TRBV6-3
TGTGCCATCAGATCAACTAGCGGGGGTATGAGACGGTTCTTC	CAIRSTSGGMRRFF	TRBD2	.	TRBJ2-1	TRBV10-3
TGTGCCAGCAGCTTAGGCTCCAGCGGGAGGGCCCGGGAGACCCAGTACTTC	CASSLGSSGRARETQYF	TRBD2	.	TRBJ2-5	TRBV11-2
TGTGCCTGGAGTGTAGGTGGAGTAAGGGACAGGGCCTACGAGCAGTACTTC	CAWSVGGVRDRAYEQYF	TRBD1	.	TRBJ2-7	TRBV30
TGTGCCAGCAGCTTTCCCAGCACAGATACGCAGTATTTT	CASSFPSTDTQYF	.	.	TRBJ2-3	TRBV7-2
TGTGCCAGCAGTGACGGGACAGGGAACACTGAAGCTTTCTTT	CASSDGTGNTEAFF	TRBD1	once	TRBJ1-1	TRBV2
TGTGCCAGCAGCGTCGGGACTAGCTTGAGGGAGACCCAGTACTTC	CASSVGTSLRETQYF	TRBD2	.	TRBJ2-5	TRBV9
TGTGCCAGCAGTGAAGAACCAGGTCGGTACGAGCAGTACTTC	CASSEEPGRYEQYF	.	.	TRBJ2-7	TRBV6-1
TGTGCCAGCAGCTTAAGCCCGGGGCCCCTCCACTTT	CASSLSPGPLHF	.	.	TRBJ1-6	TRBV7-8
TGTGCCAGCAGTTTCTACGGGACTACTTCCTACGAGCAGTACTTC	CASSFYGTTSYEQYF	TRBD2	.	TRBJ2-7	TRBV27
TGTGCCAGTAGTATTTTTAGCGGTACCTACGAGCAGTACTTC	CASSIFSGTYEQYF	.	.	TRBJ2-7	TRBV19